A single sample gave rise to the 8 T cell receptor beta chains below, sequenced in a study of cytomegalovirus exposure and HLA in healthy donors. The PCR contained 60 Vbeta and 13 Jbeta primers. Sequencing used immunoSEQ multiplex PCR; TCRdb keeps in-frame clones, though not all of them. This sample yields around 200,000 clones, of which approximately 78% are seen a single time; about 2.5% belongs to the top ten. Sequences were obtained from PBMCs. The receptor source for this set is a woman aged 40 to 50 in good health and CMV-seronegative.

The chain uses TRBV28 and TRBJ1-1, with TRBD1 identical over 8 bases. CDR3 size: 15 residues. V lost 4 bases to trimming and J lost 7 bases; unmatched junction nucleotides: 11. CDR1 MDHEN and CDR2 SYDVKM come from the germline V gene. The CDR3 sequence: CASSSGTGRDGEAFF. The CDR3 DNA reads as TGTGCCAGCAGTTCTGGGACAGGCCGGGATGGTGAAGCTTTCTTT.

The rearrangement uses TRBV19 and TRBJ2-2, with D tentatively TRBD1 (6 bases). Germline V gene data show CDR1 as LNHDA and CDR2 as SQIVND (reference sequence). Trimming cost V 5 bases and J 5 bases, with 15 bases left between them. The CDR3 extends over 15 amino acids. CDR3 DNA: TGTGCCAGTAGTCCGCAGGGGCGAGGGACCGGGGAGCTGTTTTTT. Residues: CASSPQGRGTGELFF.

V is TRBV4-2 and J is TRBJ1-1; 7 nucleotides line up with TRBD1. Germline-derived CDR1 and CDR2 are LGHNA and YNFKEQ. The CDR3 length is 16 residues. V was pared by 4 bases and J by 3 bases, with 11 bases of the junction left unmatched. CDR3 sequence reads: CASSPRDRSWDTEAFF. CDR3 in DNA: TGTGCCAGCAGCCCTAGGGACAGAAGCTGGGACACTGAAGCTTTCTTT.

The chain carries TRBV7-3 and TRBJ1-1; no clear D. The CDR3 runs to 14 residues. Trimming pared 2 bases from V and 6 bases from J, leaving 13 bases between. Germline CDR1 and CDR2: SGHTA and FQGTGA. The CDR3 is CASSLDLYTAEAFF. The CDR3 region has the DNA TGTGCCAGCAGCTTAGATCTCTATACCGCTGAAGCTTTCTTT.

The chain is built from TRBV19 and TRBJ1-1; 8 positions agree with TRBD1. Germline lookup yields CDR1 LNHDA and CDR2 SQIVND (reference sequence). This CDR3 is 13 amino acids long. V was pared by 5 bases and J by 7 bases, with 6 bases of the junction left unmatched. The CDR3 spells CASSEDRDGEAFF. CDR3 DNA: TGTGCCAGTAGTGAGGACAGGGACGGTGAAGCTTTCTTT.

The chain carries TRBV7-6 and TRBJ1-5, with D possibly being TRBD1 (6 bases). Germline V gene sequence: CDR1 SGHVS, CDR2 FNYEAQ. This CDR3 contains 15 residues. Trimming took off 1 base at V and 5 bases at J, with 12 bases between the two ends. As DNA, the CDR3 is TGTGCCAGCAGCTTAGACAGGGATGCGCATCAGCCCCAGCATTTT. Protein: CASSLDRDAHQPQHF. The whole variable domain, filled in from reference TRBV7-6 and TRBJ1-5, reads GAGVSQSPRYKVTKRGQDVALRCDPISGHVSLYWYRQALGQGPEFLTYFNYEAQQDKSGLPNDRFSAERPEGSISTLTIQRTEQRDSAMYRCASSLDRDAHQPQHFGDGTRLSIL.

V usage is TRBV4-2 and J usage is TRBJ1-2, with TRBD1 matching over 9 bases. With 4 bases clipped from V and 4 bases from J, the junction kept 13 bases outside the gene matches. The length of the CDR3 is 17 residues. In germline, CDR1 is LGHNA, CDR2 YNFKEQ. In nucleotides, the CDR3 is TGTGCCAGCAGCCCGAACGCGGGACAGGGATTTACCTATGGCTACACCTTC. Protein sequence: CASSPNAGQGFTYGYTF.

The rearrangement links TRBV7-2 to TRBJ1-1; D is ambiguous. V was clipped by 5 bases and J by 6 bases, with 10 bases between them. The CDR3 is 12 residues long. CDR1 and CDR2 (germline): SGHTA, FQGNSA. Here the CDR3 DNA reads TGTGCCAGCAGCCCCACCCTATCTGAAGCTTTCTTT. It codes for CASSPTLSEAFF.